This TCR beta chain was sequenced during a study of T cell clonality in common variable immunodeficiency. Study findings and constraints: Reportedly, TCR beta sequences from common variable immunodeficiency showed fewer deletions and N-nucleotide insertions. Links between repertoire features and CVID complications were heterogeneity-limited.

Assay used: immunoSEQ multiplex PCR; TCRdb lists only in-frame clones, some missing. This sample comprises about 33,000 clones, none seen once only. Diagnosis required reduced IgG, IgA and/or IgM with specific antibody deficiency. The CVID group had more than 12 females and about 29 males, mean age approximately 40. Blood came from CVID subjects not ill and not taking immunomodulatory or immunosuppressive medication. This clone was detected many times. Its antigen is unidentified. The read gets to within 3 residues of the CDR3 end, and the germline J gene fills in the rest. Germline V gives CDR1 SNHLY, CDR2 FYNNEI. Trimming removed 6 bases from V and 3 bases from J, with 15 bases in between. This CDR3 spans 14 amino acids.

Sequences were obtained from peripheral blood mononuclear cells. The chain recombines TRBV2 with TRBJ2-7, with D possibly being TRBD1 (5 bases). This sequence originates from a human donor with common variable immunodeficiency. CDR3 loop: CASRTTAVIYEQYF. The part of the CDR3 DNA that was read is TGTGCCAGCAGGACGACAGCCGTGATCTACGAG.